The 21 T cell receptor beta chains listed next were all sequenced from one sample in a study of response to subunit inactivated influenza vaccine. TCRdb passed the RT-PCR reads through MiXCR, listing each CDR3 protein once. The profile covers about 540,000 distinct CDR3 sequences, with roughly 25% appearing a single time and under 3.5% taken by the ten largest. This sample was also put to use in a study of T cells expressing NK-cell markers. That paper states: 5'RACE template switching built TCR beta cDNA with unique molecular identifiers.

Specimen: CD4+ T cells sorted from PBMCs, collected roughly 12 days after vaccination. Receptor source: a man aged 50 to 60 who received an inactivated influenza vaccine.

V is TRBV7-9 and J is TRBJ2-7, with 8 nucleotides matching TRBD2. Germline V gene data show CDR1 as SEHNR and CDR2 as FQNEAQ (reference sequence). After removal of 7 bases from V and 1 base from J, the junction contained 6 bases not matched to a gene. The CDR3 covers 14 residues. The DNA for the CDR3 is TGTGCCAGCAATAAGGCTAGCGGGTCCTACGAGCAGTACTTC. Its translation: CASNKASGSYEQYF.

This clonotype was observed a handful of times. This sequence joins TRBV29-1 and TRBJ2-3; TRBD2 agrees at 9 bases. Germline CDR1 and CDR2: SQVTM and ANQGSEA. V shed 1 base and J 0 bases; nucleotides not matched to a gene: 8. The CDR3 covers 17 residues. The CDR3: CSVEGLAGLSSTDTQYF. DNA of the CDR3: TGCAGCGTTGAAGGGCTAGCGGGGCTTTCTAGCACAGATACGCAGTATTTT.

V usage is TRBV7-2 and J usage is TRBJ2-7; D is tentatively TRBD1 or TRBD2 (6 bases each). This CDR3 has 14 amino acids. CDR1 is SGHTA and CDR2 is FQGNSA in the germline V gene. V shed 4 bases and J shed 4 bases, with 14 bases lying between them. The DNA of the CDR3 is TGTGCCAGCAGCTATTGGGGGGCCAGGTACGAGCAGTACTTC. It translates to CASSYWGARYEQYF.

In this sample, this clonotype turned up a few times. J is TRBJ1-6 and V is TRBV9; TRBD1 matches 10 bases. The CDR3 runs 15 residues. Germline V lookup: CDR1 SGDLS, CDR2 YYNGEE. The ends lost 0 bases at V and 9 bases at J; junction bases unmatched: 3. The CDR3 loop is CASSVGTGGSSPLHF. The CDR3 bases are TGTGCCAGCAGCGTAGGGACAGGGGGAAGTTCACCCCTCCACTTT.

The CDR3 coding sequence is TGCAGCGTTGAAAACTGGGACAGGGAGGTGCAGTACTTC. Translating it yields CSVENWDREVQYF. The gene calls are TRBV29-1 and TRBJ2-7; 9 nucleotides match TRBD1. V gave up 2 bases and J gave up 9 bases; unmatched junction bases: 8. Germline V gives CDR1 SQVTM, CDR2 ANQGSEA. The CDR3 has 13 residues.

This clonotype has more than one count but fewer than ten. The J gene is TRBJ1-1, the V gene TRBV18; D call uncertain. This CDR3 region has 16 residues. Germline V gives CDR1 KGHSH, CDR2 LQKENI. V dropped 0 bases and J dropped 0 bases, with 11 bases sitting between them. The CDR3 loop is CASSPPTGGMNTEAFF. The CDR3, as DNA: TGTGCCAGCTCACCACCCACCGGCGGCATGAACACTGAAGCTTTCTTT.

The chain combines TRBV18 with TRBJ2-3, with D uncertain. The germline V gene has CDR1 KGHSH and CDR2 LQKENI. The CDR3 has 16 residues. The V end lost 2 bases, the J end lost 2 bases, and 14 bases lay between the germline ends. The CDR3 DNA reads TGTGCCAGCTCACCATCCCCCGCCAGCGACACAGATACGCAGTATTTT. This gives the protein CASSPSPASDTDTQYF. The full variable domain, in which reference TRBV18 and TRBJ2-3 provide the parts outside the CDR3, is NAGVMQNPRHLVRRRGQEARLRCSPMKGHSHVYWYRQLPEEGLKFMVYLQKENIIDESGMPKERFSAEFPKEGPSILRIQQVVRGDSAAYFCASSPSPASDTDTQYFGPGTRLTVL.

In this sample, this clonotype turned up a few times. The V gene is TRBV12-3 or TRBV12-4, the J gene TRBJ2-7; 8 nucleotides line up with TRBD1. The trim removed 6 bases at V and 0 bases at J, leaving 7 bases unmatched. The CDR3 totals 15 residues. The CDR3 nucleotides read TGTGCCAGCAGACTGAGACAGGGGTACTCCTACGAGCAGTACTTC. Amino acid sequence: CASRLRQGYSYEQYF.

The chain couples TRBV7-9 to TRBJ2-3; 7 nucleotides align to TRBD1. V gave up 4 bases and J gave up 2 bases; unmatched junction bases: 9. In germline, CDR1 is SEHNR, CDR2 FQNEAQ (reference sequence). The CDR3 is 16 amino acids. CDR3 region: CASSSHRTGFTDTQYF. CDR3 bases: TGTGCCAGCAGCTCGCATAGGACAGGATTCACAGATACGCAGTATTTT. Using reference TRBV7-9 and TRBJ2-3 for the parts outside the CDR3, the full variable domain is DTGVSQNPRHKITKRGQNVTFRCDPISEHNRLYWYRQTLGQGPEFLTYFQNEAQLEKSRLLSDRFSAERPKGSFSTLEIQRTEQGDSAMYLCASSSHRTGFTDTQYFGPGTRLTVL.

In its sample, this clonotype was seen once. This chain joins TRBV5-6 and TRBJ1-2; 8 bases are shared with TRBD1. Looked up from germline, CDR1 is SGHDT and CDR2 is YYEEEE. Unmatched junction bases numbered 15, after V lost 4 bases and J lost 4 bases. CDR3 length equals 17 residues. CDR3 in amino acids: CASSGRRDRLQAYGYTF. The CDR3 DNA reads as TGTGCCAGCAGCGGGAGGCGGGACAGGCTACAGGCCTATGGCTACACCTTC.

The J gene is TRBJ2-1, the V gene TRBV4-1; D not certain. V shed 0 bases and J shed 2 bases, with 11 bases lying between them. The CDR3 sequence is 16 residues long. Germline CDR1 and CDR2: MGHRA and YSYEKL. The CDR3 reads CASSQDRPVPYNEQFF. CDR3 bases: TGCGCCAGCAGCCAAGACAGGCCTGTCCCCTACAATGAGCAGTTCTTC.

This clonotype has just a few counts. The chain's CDR3 is CSVGLAGGLGNEQFF. DNA for the CDR3: TGCAGCGTAGGACTAGCGGGGGGGCTAGGGAATGAGCAGTTCTTC. V usage is TRBV29-1 and J usage is TRBJ2-1, with 15 bases identical to TRBD2. The CDR3 is 15 residues long. Germline V gene lookup returns CDR1 SQVTM and CDR2 ANQGSEA. Germline trimming cut 6 bases from V and 7 bases from J; bases unmatched to any gene: 7.

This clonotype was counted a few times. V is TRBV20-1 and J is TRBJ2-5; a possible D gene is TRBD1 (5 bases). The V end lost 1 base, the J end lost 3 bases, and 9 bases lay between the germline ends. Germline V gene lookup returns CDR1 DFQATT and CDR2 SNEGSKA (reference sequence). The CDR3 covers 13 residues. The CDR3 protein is CSARVGREETQYF. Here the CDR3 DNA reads TGCAGTGCTAGAGTTGGCAGGGAAGAGACCCAGTACTTC.

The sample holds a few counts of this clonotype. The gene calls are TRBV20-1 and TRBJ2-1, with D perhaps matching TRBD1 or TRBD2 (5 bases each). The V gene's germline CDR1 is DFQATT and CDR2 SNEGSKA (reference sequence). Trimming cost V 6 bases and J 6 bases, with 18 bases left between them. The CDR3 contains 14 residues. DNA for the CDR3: TGCAGTGCCCCCACTGTGAGAGGGGCCAATGAGCAGTTCTTC. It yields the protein CSAPTVRGANEQFF.

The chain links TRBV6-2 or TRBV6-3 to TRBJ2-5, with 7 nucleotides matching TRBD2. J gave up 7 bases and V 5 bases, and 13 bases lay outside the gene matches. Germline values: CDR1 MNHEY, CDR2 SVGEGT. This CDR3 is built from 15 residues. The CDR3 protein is CASSVRDYRTGTQYF. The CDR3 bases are TGTGCCAGCAGTGTCCGGGACTACCGAACGGGGACCCAGTACTTC.

CDR3 in DNA: TGTGCCAGCTCACCGAGTGAAGGGGGATCTGGTGGCTACACCTTC. The encoded protein is CASSPSEGGSGGYTF. This sequence joins TRBV18 and TRBJ1-2; D may be TRBD1 (6 bases). Germline V gives CDR1 KGHSH, CDR2 LQKENI. V shed 3 bases and J shed 7 bases, with 18 bases lying between them. This CDR3 region has 15 residues.

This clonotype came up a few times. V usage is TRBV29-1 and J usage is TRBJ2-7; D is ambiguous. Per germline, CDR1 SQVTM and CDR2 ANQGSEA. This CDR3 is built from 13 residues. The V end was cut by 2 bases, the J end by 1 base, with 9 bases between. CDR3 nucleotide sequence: TGCAGCGTTGAATGGACGGGTTCCTACGAGCAGTACTTC. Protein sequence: CSVEWTGSYEQYF.

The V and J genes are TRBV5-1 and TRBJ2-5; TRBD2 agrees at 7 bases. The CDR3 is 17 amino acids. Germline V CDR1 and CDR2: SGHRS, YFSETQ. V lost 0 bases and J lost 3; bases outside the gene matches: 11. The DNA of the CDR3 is TGCGCCAGCAGCTTGGCGCTAGCGGTGGTATCGAAAGAGACCCAGTACTTC. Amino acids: CASSLALAVVSKETQYF.

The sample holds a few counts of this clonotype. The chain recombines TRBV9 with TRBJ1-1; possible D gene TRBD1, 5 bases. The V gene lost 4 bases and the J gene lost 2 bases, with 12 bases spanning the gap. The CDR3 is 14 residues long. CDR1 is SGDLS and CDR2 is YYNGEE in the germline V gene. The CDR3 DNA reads TGTGCCAGCAGCCCCAGGGATTATAACACTGAAGCTTTCTTT. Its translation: CASSPRDYNTEAFF. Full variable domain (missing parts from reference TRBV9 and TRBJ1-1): DSGVTQTPKHLITATGQRVTLRCSPRSGDLSVYWYQQSLDQGLQFLIQYYNGEERAKGNILERFSAQQFPDLHSELNLSSLELGDSALYFCASSPRDYNTEAFFGQGTRLTVV.

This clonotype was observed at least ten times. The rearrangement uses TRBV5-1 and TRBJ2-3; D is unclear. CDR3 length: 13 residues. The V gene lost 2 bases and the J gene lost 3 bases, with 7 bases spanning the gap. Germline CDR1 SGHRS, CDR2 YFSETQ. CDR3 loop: CASSFRQTDTQYF. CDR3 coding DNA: TGCGCCAGCAGCTTTAGGCAGACAGATACGCAGTATTTT.

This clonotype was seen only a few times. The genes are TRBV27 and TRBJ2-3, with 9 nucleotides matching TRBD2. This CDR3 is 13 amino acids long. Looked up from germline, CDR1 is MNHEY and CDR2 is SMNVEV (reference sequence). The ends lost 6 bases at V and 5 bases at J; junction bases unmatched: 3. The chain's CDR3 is CASRGLARDTQYF. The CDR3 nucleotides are TGTGCCAGCAGAGGACTAGCGAGAGATACGCAGTATTTT.